This is a list of T cell receptor beta chains from one sample in a study of T cell responses to AZD1222 COVID-19 vaccine. Sequencing used immunoSEQ multiplex PCR; TCRdb keeps in-frame clones, though not all of them. The table includes 75,000 to 80,000 clones, 85% to 90% detected once. This sample comprised peripheral blood, obtained 28 days after the second AZD1222 dose. These receptors were collected from an adult who received the AZD1222 COVID-19 vaccine. Each CDR3 is given without its conserved first and last residue. The D gene is left open where the match is weak.

v_call | d_call | cdr3_aa
TRBV7-2 | - | ASSPRVTYGYT
TRBV5-6 | - | ASSLSANTEAF
TRBV9 | TRBD2 | ASSVSGGGRTDTQY
TRBV30 | - | AWSPRLVHEQY
TRBV7-3 | TRBD2 | ASGLYPLTSGLSTDTQY
TRBV13 | - | ASSLVPGISYGYT
TRBV5-8 | - | ASSLWGQNEAF
TRBV30 | - | AWSVFGRPSPLH
TRBV19 | - | ASSSAGTENSPLH
TRBV18 | - | ASSPPDGREQF
TRBV3-1/TRBV3-2 | - | ASSQESPGGYT
TRBV18 | - | ASSPPGWTEGDDIQY